This TCR beta chain was profiled in a study of cytomegalovirus exposure and HLA in healthy donors. Notes on the study in general: When a later analysis was performed, an Asian-associated ancestry cluster reportedly had fewer N-insertions than the approximately 680-donor mean. HLA-A and HLA-B allele assignments for most subjects were reportedly predicted accurately using TCR beta sequences.

For this clone: Antigen: not known.

Per the germline V gene, CDR1 is LGHNT and CDR2 is FRNRAP. V lost 6 bases to trimming and J lost 6 bases, with 14 bases between them. CDR3 length: 13 amino acids. Donors were nominally healthy when sampled, though unrecorded immune exposures were likely. PCR primers comprised 60 Vbeta and 13 Jbeta primers. Sequencing was performed with immunoSEQ multiplex PCR; in TCRdb, only in-frame clones are kept and a portion is missing. This repertoire includes around 75,000 clones. Sequencing input: PBMCs. This TCR came from a boy aged 5-17 years in good health and CMV-seronegative. This chain joins TRBV12-5 and TRBJ1-1; D is perhaps TRBD1 (6 bases). The CDR3 loop reads CASGTGLDPEAFF. CDR3 DNA sequence: TGTGCTAGTGGCACAGGGTTAGACCCTGAAGCTTTCTTT.